Listed below are T cell receptor beta chains from one sample, sequenced in a study of radiotherapy plus CTLA-4 blockade in lung cancer. Libraries were prepared by immunoSEQ multiplex PCR; TCRdb keeps only in-frame clonotypes and omits some of them. The sample includes 120,000 or so clones, 80% to 90% of them seen just once. The sequencing used peripheral blood, collected from a patient treated with radiotherapy plus ipilimumab. The receptors were sampled from a human donor with non-small cell lung cancer that progressed on radiotherapy plus ipilimumab. Both conserved end residues are part of each CDR3. The order of the fields is V gene, J gene, clone size, D gene, CDR3 protein, CDR3 DNA. D genes are given only for firm matches. The size field is filled for only some rows; it gives once, few, many or a size class.

TRBV9,TRBJ1-3,NA,NA,CASSGGSGGQKPSGNTIYF,TGTGCCAGCAGCGGTGGAAGTGGGGGCCAGAAGCCCTCTGGAAACACCATATATTTT
TRBV18,TRBJ2-5,NA,NA,CASSRESWETQYF,TGTGCCAGCTCACGGGAGAGTTGGGAGACCCAGTACTTC
TRBV30,TRBJ2-1,NA,TRBD2,CAWSVASGGSSRFF,TGTGCCTGGAGTGTAGCTAGCGGAGGGTCCTCGAGGTTCTTC
TRBV15,TRBJ2-1,NA,TRBD1,CATSRDRDNEQFF,TGTGCCACCAGCAGGGACAGGGACAATGAGCAGTTCTTC
TRBV6-1,TRBJ1-2,NA,NA,CASSEALRDWTTF,TGTGCCAGCAGTGAAGCGCTTCGGGACTGGACCACCTTC
TRBV6-6,TRBJ2-1,NA,TRBD2,CASTDSGSLHNEQFF,TGTGCCAGCACCGATAGCGGGAGTCTTCACAATGAGCAGTTCTTC
TRBV30,TRBJ1-1,NA,NA,CAWTRKQGLGVTEAFF,TGTGCCTGGACCCGAAAACAGGGACTAGGGGTAACTGAAGCTTTCTTT
TRBV5-1,TRBJ2-1,NA,NA,CASSLGTQNNEQFF,TGCGCCAGCAGCCTCGGGACACAAAACAATGAGCAGTTCTTC
TRBV2,TRBJ1-2,NA,TRBD1,CASRGGTGHGYTF,TGTGCCAGCAGGGGAGGGACAGGGCATGGCTACACCTTC
TRBV2,TRBJ1-2,NA,NA,CASSGVNYGYTF,TGTGCCAGCAGTGGGGTCAACTATGGCTACACCTTC
TRBV6-6,TRBJ1-5,once,NA,CATVYGGGNQPQHF,TGTGCCACCGTATACGGGGGGGGCAATCAGCCCCAGCATTTT
TRBV10-3,TRBJ2-6,NA,NA,CAIPHGRQINSGANVLTF,TGTGCCATCCCCCACGGTAGGCAAATAAACTCTGGGGCCAACGTCCTGACTTTC
TRBV7-4,TRBJ2-7,NA,TRBD2,CANSTPGLAGMHEQYF,TGTGCCAACTCCACCCCGGGACTAGCGGGAATGCACGAGCAGTACTTC
TRBV10-1,TRBJ2-1,NA,TRBD1,CASSEIGTGYNEQFF,TGCGCCAGCAGTGAGATCGGGACAGGGTACAATGAGCAGTTCTTC
TRBV5-1,TRBJ2-7,NA,TRBD2,CASSLVVGGPTEQYF,TGCGCCAGCAGCTTGGTTGTGGGAGGGCCGACCGAGCAGTACTTC
TRBV29-1,TRBJ2-1,once,TRBD2,CSVDELAGYEQFF,TGCAGCGTTGATGAACTAGCGGGTTATGAGCAGTTCTTC
TRBV10-2,TRBJ2-3,once,TRBD2,CASSEGTISTDTQYF,TGCGCCAGCAGTGAAGGGACTATAAGCACAGATACGCAGTATTTT
TRBV2,TRBJ2-4,few,TRBD1,CASMGTGGSIIQYF,TGTGCCAGCATGGGTACAGGGGGTTCGATCATTCAGTACTTC
TRBV30,TRBJ1-1,NA,NA,CAWTTLVGRDTEAFF,TGTGCCTGGACCACACTAGTAGGGCGGGATACTGAAGCTTTCTTT
TRBV19,TRBJ1-1,NA,TRBD1,CASSDLGDRGNTEAFF,TGTGCCAGTAGTGACCTCGGGGACAGGGGAAACACTGAAGCTTTCTTT
TRBV7-3,TRBJ1-1,NA,NA,CASRLHMNTEAFF,TGTGCCAGCAGACTTCACATGAACACTGAAGCTTTCTTT